One and the same sample provided the 15 T cell receptor beta chains below, sequenced in a study of cytomegalovirus exposure and HLA in healthy donors. The PCR employed 60 Vbeta primers together with 13 Jbeta primers. Assay used: immunoSEQ multiplex PCR; TCRdb lists only in-frame clones, some missing. The sample consists of about 190,000 clones, roughly 80% of them appearing once. The source material was PBMCs. Every receptor here comes from a man aged 40-49 years in good health and CMV-seropositive.

J is TRBJ1-1 and V is TRBV18; 7 bases are shared with TRBD1. Trimming at V came to 3 bases and at J to 11 bases, leaving 15 bases not matched to a gene. The CDR3 is 15 amino acids. CDR1 is KGHSH and CDR2 is LQKENI in the germline V gene. The CDR3 loop reads CASSPEGTVRGQAFF. Written as DNA, the CDR3 is TGTGCCAGCTCACCGGAGGGGACAGTGAGAGGTCAGGCTTTCTTT.

The chain couples TRBV29-1 to TRBJ2-1, with 11 bases aligning to TRBD2. Per germline, CDR1 SQVTM and CDR2 ANQGSEA. This CDR3 is built from 15 residues. The junction had 7 bases not matched to a gene; V was cut back by 1 base and J by 8 bases. The CDR3 protein is CSVEGSGGALDEQFF. CDR3 in DNA: TGCAGCGTTGAAGGTAGCGGGGGGGCCCTTGATGAGCAGTTCTTC.

V is TRBV5-6 and J is TRBJ2-3; 9 bases are shared with TRBD1. Germline V gene lookup returns CDR1 SGHDT and CDR2 YYEEEE. With V trimmed by 0 bases and J by 6 bases, 5 bases remained unmatched. The CDR3 contains 15 residues. CDR3 in amino acids: CASSLGGQGRDTQYF. The CDR3 nucleotides read TGTGCCAGCAGCTTGGGGGGACAGGGAAGGGATACGCAGTATTTT.

Regarding this clone: One junction end disagrees with the germline gene, perhaps due to a read error. The CDR3 reads CSSSYQGVTQYF. DNA of the CDR3: TGTTCCAGCAGCTACCAGGGGGTTACGCAGTATTTT. V is TRBV7-9 and J is TRBJ2-3; TRBD1 aligns across 7 bases. This CDR3 is built from 12 residues. In germline, CDR1 is SEHNR, CDR2 FQNEAQ (reference sequence). Supplemented by reference TRBV7-9 and TRBJ2-3, the full variable domain reads DTGVSQNPRHKITKRGQNVTFRCDPISEHNRLYWYRQTLGQGPEFLTYFQNEAQLEKSRLLSDRFSAERPKGSFSTLEIQRTEQGDSAMYLCSSSYQGVTQYFGPGTRLTVL.

The rearrangement uses TRBV5-1 and TRBJ1-1; 7 bases line up with TRBD1. The CDR3 consists of 15 residues. V was pared by 0 bases and J by 0 bases, with 2 bases of the junction left unmatched. Germline V gene sequence: CDR1 SGHRS, CDR2 YFSETQ. CDR3 bases: TGCGCCAGCAGCTTGGTTGGGACAGTGAACACTGAAGCTTTCTTT. Residues: CASSLVGTVNTEAFF.

The V gene is TRBV21-1, the J gene TRBJ2-4; the table gives TRBD1 as D, unverified against the DNA. TRBV21-1 is a known pseudogene. The CDR3 length is 17 residues. The CDR3 nucleotides read TGTGCCAGCAGGAGACTGACAGGGGCTGGAGCCAAAAACATTCAGTACTTC. It translates to CASRRLTGAGAKNIQYF.

V is TRBV27 and J is TRBJ2-7; 8 bases map to TRBD2. After removal of 3 bases from V and 4 bases from J, the junction contained 11 bases not matched to a gene. The CDR3 has 16 residues. CDR1 is MNHEY and CDR2 is SMNVEV in the germline V gene (reference sequence). This chain's CDR3 is CASSFIAGKWYYEQYF. For the CDR3, the DNA is TGTGCCAGCAGTTTTATAGCGGGGAAATGGTATTACGAGCAGTACTTC.

In the case of this clone: The identical CDR3 is also encoded by other nucleotide sequences in the sample. The rearrangement uses TRBV28 and TRBJ1-4, with TRBD1 identical over 11 bases. J lost 10 bases, V lost 6 bases, and 10 bases had no gene match. The V gene's germline CDR1 is MDHEN and CDR2 SYDVKM. CDR3 length: 15 residues. The CDR3 nucleotides are TGTGCCAGCAGCCTCAGGGGACAGGGGGGAGTAAAACTGTTTTTT. Translating it yields CASSLRGQGGVKLFF. The full variable domain, rest sourced from reference TRBV28 and TRBJ1-4, is DVKVTQSSRYLVKRTGEKVFLECVQDMDHENMFWYRQDPGLGLRLIYFSYDVKMKEKGDIPEGYSVSREKKERFSLILESASTNQTSMYLCASSLRGQGGVKLFFGSGTQLSVL.

The chain is built from TRBV6-5 and TRBJ1-2; D ambiguous. The ends were cut back, 5 bases at V and 0 bases at J, with 10 bases in the middle. Germline-derived CDR1 and CDR2 are MNHEY and SVGAGI. The CDR3 runs to 14 residues. The CDR3 loop reads CASSKTITNYGYTF. The CDR3 DNA is TGTGCCAGCAGTAAGACAATTACTAACTATGGCTACACCTTC.

This chain links TRBV19 with TRBJ2-5, with D maybe TRBD1 (6 bases). The germline CDR1 and CDR2 sequences are LNHDA and SQIVND (reference sequence). The germline V and J ends were trimmed by 3 bases and 2 bases, with 13 bases remaining between them. This CDR3 has 15 residues. CDR3 residues: CASSIQGWKQETQYF. The CDR3 DNA is TGTGCCAGTAGTATTCAGGGGTGGAAGCAAGAGACCCAGTACTTC. Full variable domain (missing parts from reference TRBV19 and TRBJ2-5): DGGITQSPKYLFRKEGQNVTLSCEQNLNHDAMYWYRQDPGQGLRLIYYSQIVNDFQKGDIAEGYSVSREKKESFPLTVTSAQKNPTAFYLCASSIQGWKQETQYFGPGTRLLVL.

This rearrangement joins TRBV9 to TRBJ1-4; weak D call: TRBD1 (6 bases). The CDR3 contains 17 residues. V dropped 3 bases and J dropped 2 bases, with 17 bases sitting between them. Germline-derived CDR1 and CDR2 are SGDLS and YYNGEE. The CDR3 loop is CASSEGEGIGTNEKLFF. The CDR3 DNA reads TGTGCCAGCAGCGAGGGGGAGGGGATTGGTACTAATGAAAAACTGTTTTTT.

This clone turned up a few times. The chain recombines TRBV5-1 with TRBJ2-4; 9 bases map to TRBD1. This CDR3 comprises 15 residues. Unmatched junction bases numbered 5, after V lost 0 bases and J lost 7 bases. Germline values: CDR1 SGHRS, CDR2 YFSETQ. The chain's CDR3 is CASSLDGQGLNIQYF. For the CDR3, the DNA is TGCGCCAGCAGCTTGGATGGACAGGGGCTTAACATTCAGTACTTC.

This chain connects TRBV7-8 to TRBJ2-7, with 10 nucleotides matching TRBD2. Germline loops: CDR1 SGHVS, CDR2 FQNEAQ. Losses at the gene ends were 0 bases for V and 2 bases for J; bases not matched to a gene: 10. The CDR3 spans 18 residues. CDR3 protein: CASSLAVRGTSGAYEQYF. The DNA for the CDR3 is TGTGCCAGCAGCTTAGCGGTTCGAGGCACTAGCGGGGCCTACGAGCAGTACTTC.

This clone was observed a handful of times. This rearrangement joins TRBV6-6 to TRBJ1-1, with D unresolved. V gave up 2 bases and J gave up 0 bases, with 10 bases separating them. The CDR3 spans 15 residues. In germline, CDR1 is MNHNY, CDR2 SVGAGI (reference sequence). CDR3 residues: CASSYLRAMNTEAFF. The DNA of the CDR3 is TGTGCCAGCAGTTACCTGCGGGCCATGAACACTGAAGCTTTCTTT.

V is TRBV6-6 and J is TRBJ2-7; 9 bases match TRBD2. The CDR3 totals 13 residues. Germline V gene lookup returns CDR1 MNHNY and CDR2 SVGAGI (reference sequence). V gave up 6 bases and J gave up 3 bases; unmatched junction bases: 3. For the CDR3, the DNA is TGTGCCAGCAGATCAGCGGGGGGCTACGAGCAGTACTTC. Residues: CASRSAGGYEQYF.